Each of the 27 T cell receptor beta chains below was sequenced from the same sample in a study of T cells in Graves' hyperthyroidism and ophthalmopathy. Amplified TCR beta CDR3 regions came from RNA transcripts. HTBI primers were employed in a first-round RT-PCR of the TCR CDR3. TCRdb ran MiXCR on the multiplex PCR reads and lists one entry per CDR3 protein. The profile shows about 720,000 distinct CDR3 sequences, approximately 16% of them singletons. Sequencing was done on a sample of blood. These receptors came from a man younger than 30 with Graves' hyperthyroidism.

Only a few counts were recorded for this clonotype. The CDR3, as DNA: TGTGCCAGCTCACCGTCCGGGACAACTCGCCGTGGCCCGTACTTC. Translated, it gives CASSPSGTTRRGPYF. The chain employs TRBV18 and TRBJ2-5; D possibly corresponds to TRBD1 (6 bases). CDR3 length equals 15 residues. CDR1 is KGHSH, CDR2 LQKENI, per germline. V was shortened by 3 bases and J by 13 bases, with 24 bases between the two germline ends. The full variable domain, with the rest looked up from reference TRBV18 and TRBJ2-5, is NAGVMQNPRHLVRRRGQEARLRCSPMKGHSHVYWYRQLPEEGLKFMVYLQKENIIDESGMPKERFSAEFPKEGPSILRIQQVVRGDSAAYFCASSPSGTTRRGPYFGPGTRLLVL.

This clonotype has ten or more counts. The chain combines TRBV12-3 or TRBV12-4 with TRBJ1-2; D gene uncertain. Trimming cost V 3 bases and J 5 bases, with 19 bases left between them. This CDR3 has 16 residues. This CDR3 reads CASSFRRPATLYGYTF. The DNA for the CDR3 is TGTGCCAGCAGTTTTCGTAGGCCGGCAACCCTTTATGGCTACACCTTC.

This clonotype was observed many times. This chain links TRBV28 with TRBJ2-7; D possibly corresponds to TRBD2 (5 bases). The V gene lost 2 bases and the J gene lost 0 bases, with 11 bases spanning the gap. The length of the CDR3 is 15 residues. Per germline, CDR1 MDHEN and CDR2 SYDVKM. The CDR3 nucleotides read TGTGCCAGCAGTTTAGGCGGGTCCTTCTCCTACGAGCAGTACTTC. Its protein is CASSLGGSFSYEQYF.

This clonotype was counted ten times or more. The chain couples TRBV15 to TRBJ1-1; a weak D match, TRBD1 (5 bases). Between the trimmed V and J ends, which lost 6 bases and 5 bases, there was a span of 13 bases. The CDR3 totals 13 residues. The germline CDR1 and CDR2 sequences are LNHNV and YYDKDF (reference sequence). DNA for the CDR3: TGTGCCACCAGAGATGGGGGACGGACTGAAGCTTTCTTT. This gives the protein CATRDGGRTEAFF.

The genes are TRBV7-9 and TRBJ1-1; D remains ambiguous. The CDR3 has 12 amino acids. Germline CDR1 SEHNR, CDR2 FQNEAQ (reference sequence). V lost 3 bases, J lost 3 bases, and 5 bases lay in between. The CDR3 DNA is TGTGCCAGCAGCTTTCCCGACACTGAAGCTTTCTTT. It is translated as CASSFPDTEAFF.

This clonotype was observed once. The chain carries TRBV20-1 and TRBJ1-3; D uncertain. In germline, CDR1 is DFQATT, CDR2 SNEGSKA (reference sequence). The CDR3 covers 12 residues. V was shortened by 4 bases and J by 2 bases, with 6 bases between the two germline ends. CDR3 protein: CSATTPGNTIYF. The CDR3 DNA sequence: TGCAGTGCTACCACACCTGGAAACACCATATATTTT.

The rearrangement links TRBV10-1 to TRBJ1-3; no clear D. This CDR3 has 15 amino acids. V lost 6 bases and J 0 bases, leaving 12 bases between the germline ends. From germline, CDR1 is WNHNN and CDR2 SYGVQD (reference sequence). The CDR3 region has the DNA TGCGCCAGCAGCTCATCCCGGGACTCTGGAAACACCATATATTTT. Amino acids: CASSSSRDSGNTIYF.

This clonotype came up many times. This rearrangement joins TRBV2 to TRBJ2-1; 11 bases fit TRBD2. The CDR3 contains 18 residues. Losses at the gene ends were 5 bases for V and 1 base for J; bases not matched to a gene: 10. Germline loops: CDR1 SNHLY, CDR2 FYNNEI. This chain's CDR3 is CASSTISGRAESYNEQFF. CDR3 DNA: TGTGCCAGCAGTACGATTAGCGGGAGGGCCGAGTCCTACAATGAGCAGTTCTTC. The complete variable domain, with remaining parts taken from reference TRBV2 and TRBJ2-1, reads EPEVTQTPSHQVTQMGQEVILRCVPISNHLYFYWYRQILGQKVEFLVSFYNNEISEKSEIFDDQFSVERPDGSNFTLKIRSTKLEDSAMYFCASSTISGRAESYNEQFFGPGTRLTVL.

The chain links TRBV2 to TRBJ2-2; D perhaps matches TRBD2 (5 bases). Germline CDR1 and CDR2: SNHLY and FYNNEI. The CDR3 is 15 residues long. V shed 3 bases and J shed 4 bases, with 12 bases lying between them. Here the CDR3 reads CASSERARSTGELFF. The DNA for the CDR3 is TGTGCCAGCAGTGAGAGGGCCCGGAGCACCGGGGAGCTGTTTTTT.

This clonotype turned up a few times. The chain employs TRBV15 and TRBJ2-7, with a possible D match to TRBD1 (5 bases). V shed 4 bases and J shed 3 bases, with 19 bases lying between them. CDR1 is LNHNV, CDR2 YYDKDF, per germline (reference sequence). CDR3 length: 16 amino acids. CDR3 residues: CATSTLPDTPIYEQYF. CDR3 nucleotides: TGTGCCACCAGCACCCTCCCGGACACCCCGATCTACGAGCAGTACTTC.

This clonotype has just a few counts. The CDR3 loop is CASSLDDAGADQETQYF. The CDR3, as DNA: TGTGCCAGCAGCTTAGATGACGCGGGGGCGGACCAAGAGACCCAGTACTTC. J is TRBJ2-5 and V is TRBV7-9; the D gene is possibly TRBD2 (7 bases). Germline CDR1 reads SEHNR; CDR2 reads FQNEAQ (reference sequence). CDR3 size: 17 residues. Between the trimmed V and J ends, which lost 1 base and 0 bases, there was a span of 15 bases.

The rearrangement joins TRBV20-1 to TRBJ1-2; D gene ambiguous. CDR1 and CDR2 (germline): DFQATT, SNEGSKA (reference sequence). Between the trimmed V and J ends, which lost 6 bases and 7 bases, there was a span of 15 bases. The CDR3 runs 12 residues. CDR3 in amino acids: CSAPMRVAGYTF. CDR3 in DNA: TGCAGTGCACCCATGAGAGTGGCTGGCTACACCTTC.

The chain carries TRBV7-2 and TRBJ2-1, with TRBD1 matching 7 bases. CDR3 length: 13 amino acids. Germline V gene sequence: CDR1 SGHTA, CDR2 FQGNSA. Trimming at V came to 1 base and at J to 8 bases, leaving 2 bases not matched to a gene. DNA for the CDR3: TGTGCCAGCAGCTTAGACAGGGGCTATGAGCAGTTCTTC. The encoded protein is CASSLDRGYEQFF.

V gene TRBV19 combines with J gene TRBJ1-3; possible D gene TRBD1, 6 bases. V shed 5 bases and J shed 0 bases, with 17 bases lying between them. The CDR3 has 17 residues. Germline assignment: CDR1 LNHDA and CDR2 SQIVND (reference sequence). CDR3 in amino acids: CASSRPGHLTSGNTIYF. Here the CDR3 DNA reads TGTGCCAGTAGTCGTCCGGGACACCTAACCTCTGGAAACACCATATATTTT.

This clonotype was seen repeatedly, ten times or more. The rearrangement joins TRBV3-1 to TRBJ1-1, with a weak D call TRBD1 (5 bases). The CDR3 loop spans 16 amino acids. Germline V gene sequence: CDR1 LGHDT, CDR2 YNNKEL (reference sequence). V dropped 1 base and J dropped 4 bases, with 16 bases sitting between them. Written as DNA, the CDR3 is TGTGCCAGCAGCCAAGGGGACTCTTGGGAAGGCACTGAAGCTTTCTTT. It translates to CASSQGDSWEGTEAFF.

This clonotype was seen a few times. The J gene is TRBJ2-1, the V gene TRBV12-3 or TRBV12-4; perhaps TRBD2 as D (5 bases). V lost 5 bases, J lost 7 bases, and 15 bases lay in between. The CDR3 has 14 residues. Here the CDR3 reads CASSRTPGENEQFF. The CDR3 DNA sequence: TGTGCCAGCAGTCGGACTCCTGGAGAGAATGAGCAGTTCTTC.

The chain employs TRBV12-5 and TRBJ2-5; D tentatively reads TRBD1 or TRBD2 (5 bases each). CDR1 is LGHNT and CDR2 is FRNRAP in the germline V gene. The CDR3 loop spans 15 amino acids. V was cut by 2 bases and J by 2 bases, with 12 bases left in between. Written as DNA, the CDR3 is TGTGCTAGTGGTTTGTCGGGACGGCATCAAGAGACCCAGTACTTC. Translated: CASGLSGRHQETQYF.

In this sample, this clonotype turned up many times. This chain links TRBV7-3 with TRBJ2-3; D may correspond to TRBD1 or TRBD2 (5 bases each). The V end was cut by 3 bases, the J end by 1 base, with 8 bases between. The germline V gene has CDR1 SGHTA and CDR2 FQGTGA. CDR3 length: 14 residues. CDR3 coding DNA: TGTGCCAGCAGCTTGTTGGGGGGCACAGATACGCAGTATTTT. This sequence encodes CASSLLGGTDTQYF.

There are many counts of this clonotype. V is TRBV28 and J is TRBJ1-1; no reliable D call. Deletions cut 3 bases from V and 3 bases from J, with 5 bases between. Germline V gene sequence: CDR1 MDHEN, CDR2 SYDVKM. This CDR3 contains 12 residues. The CDR3 DNA follows: TGTGCCAGCAGTTTGCCGTACACTGAAGCTTTCTTT. Amino acids: CASSLPYTEAFF.

This clonotype was recorded many times. The V call is TRBV28, the J call TRBJ2-3, with D uncertain. The CDR3 is 15 amino acids. Trimming took off 7 bases at V and 3 bases at J, with 17 bases between the two ends. Germline V gene sequence: CDR1 MDHEN, CDR2 SYDVKM. The CDR3 sequence: CASTSSRTETDTQYF. The CDR3 DNA reads TGTGCCAGCACCTCGAGTAGGACGGAAACAGATACGCAGTATTTT.

This clonotype was detected ten times or more. The CDR3 DNA follows: TGTGCCAGCCAAAGCGGGGGAGCCTACGAGCAGTACTTC. It yields the protein CASQSGGAYEQYF. The chain carries TRBV28 and TRBJ2-7; TRBD2 matches at 8 bases. V lost 8 bases to trimming and J lost 2 bases; unmatched junction nucleotides: 5. CDR1 is MDHEN and CDR2 is SYDVKM in the germline V gene. The length of the CDR3 is 13 residues.

The rearrangement joins TRBV19 to TRBJ1-6; TRBD1 matches 8 bases. Germline values: CDR1 LNHDA, CDR2 SQIVND (reference sequence). V gave up 2 bases and J gave up 7 bases; unmatched junction bases: 10. This CDR3 spans 17 amino acids. CDR3 protein: CASSIRGQGAFNSPLHF. CDR3 nucleotides: TGTGCCAGTAGTATACGGGGGCAGGGGGCTTTCAATTCACCCCTCCACTTT.

The chain is built from TRBV12-3 or TRBV12-4 and TRBJ1-2, with D possibly being TRBD1 (6 bases). Trimming pared 1 base from V and 6 bases from J, leaving 12 bases between. The CDR3 consists of 14 residues. CDR3 DNA sequence: TGTGCCAGCAGTTTAGGGGGGGCGCGTAATGGCTACACCTTC. This codes for CASSLGGARNGYTF.

This clonotype was picked up a small number of times. The chain carries TRBV29-1 and TRBJ2-7; perhaps TRBD1 as D (5 bases). Per germline, CDR1 SQVTM and CDR2 ANQGSEA. This CDR3 comprises 14 residues. The ends were cut back, 5 bases at V and 0 bases at J, with 14 bases in the middle. Written as DNA, the CDR3 is TGCAGCGTTCCCTCGACAGCTAGCTCCTACGAGCAGTACTTC. Amino acid sequence: CSVPSTASSYEQYF.

The J gene is TRBJ2-4, the V gene TRBV18; 7 nucleotides match TRBD2. J lost 0 bases, V lost 1 base, and 12 bases had no gene match. The CDR3 is 19 amino acids. Germline-derived CDR1 and CDR2 are KGHSH and LQKENI. The CDR3 region has the DNA TGTGCCAGCTCACCACGGCTAGCGGATGATATTCTAGCCAAAAACATTCAGTACTTC. The encoded protein is CASSPRLADDILAKNIQYF.

The chain recombines TRBV7-9 with TRBJ2-7; a weak D match, TRBD1 (6 bases). The CDR3 spans 16 residues. The V gene's germline CDR1 is SEHNR and CDR2 FQNEAQ (reference sequence). The V gene lost 1 base and the J gene lost 3 bases, with 16 bases spanning the gap. The CDR3: CASSLGSGQKYYEQYF. Written as DNA, the CDR3 is TGTGCCAGCAGCTTAGGTTCTGGACAGAAGTACTACGAGCAGTACTTC.

This clonotype showed up many times. The chain is built from TRBV11-3 and TRBJ1-1; perhaps TRBD1 as D (5 bases). This CDR3 region has 13 residues. Looked up from germline, CDR1 is SGHNT and CDR2 is YENEEA. Trimming removed 5 bases from V and 0 bases from J, with 7 bases in between. The CDR3 coding sequence is TGTGCCAGCAGCAAGACAGTGAACACTGAAGCTTTCTTT. This codes for CASSKTVNTEAFF.